These 2 T cell receptor beta chains share one sample of origin, sequenced in a study of blood T cells in healthy people across ages. A second PCR of 7 to 11 cycles used a sample-barcoded 5' primer and a J-beta primer mix. A single record per CDR3 protein comes from TCRdb applying MiXCR to the 5' RACE reads. The profile shows about a million distinct CDR3 sequences, about 51% of them singletons. The sequenced sample was blood. These receptors all come from an older woman in good health.

The chain uses TRBV4-2 and TRBJ2-5; tentatively, D is TRBD2 (6 bases). Germline loops: CDR1 LGHNA, CDR2 YNFKEQ. Trimming removed 1 base from V and 2 bases from J, with 14 bases in between. The CDR3 is 16 amino acids. The CDR3 region has the DNA TGTGCCAGCAGCCAAGGGAGGGGAACACCGCAAGAGACCCAGTACTTC. It is translated as CASSQGRGTPQETQYF.

J is TRBJ2-1 and V is TRBV20-1; the D is unclear. Trimming removed 2 bases from V and 4 bases from J, with 9 bases in between. Germline CDR1 DFQATT, CDR2 SNEGSKA (reference sequence). The CDR3 totals 13 residues. CDR3 DNA: TGCAGTGCTAGACCTGCGGCGTACAATGAGCAGTTCTTC. Translation: CSARPAAYNEQFF.